The entry below gives a single TCR beta chain sequence along with its context. This sample was taken from a study of blood T cell repertoires in COVID-19. Across the study: The origin of the acute and convalescent COVID-19 samples was the United States, Italy and Spain. T cells, B-cell-depleted T cells, or PBMCs provided the cDNA or gDNA that served as material.

Per the original methods: Amplification of reference gene primers provided the estimated nucleated cell counts. This table comes from immunoSEQ multiplex PCR, and its TCRdb copy is limited to in-frame clones, with some not included. V and J calls and clone size are those listed in that table; D and trimming were worked out from the DNA. The sample contains 250,000 to 300,000 clones, around nine tenths of which appear only once. This clonotype originated in a man aged 25-40 years with active or convalescent COVID-19. The specimen was peripheral blood.

The DNA for the CDR3 is TGTGCCAGCAGTCTCGGTTTAGGCACAGATACGCAGTATTTT. This sequence encodes CASSLGLGTDTQYF. J is TRBJ2-3 and V is TRBV6-5; D not resolved. Germline-derived CDR1 and CDR2 are MNHEY and SVGAGI. The CDR3 is 14 residues long. V lost 5 bases and J 1 base, leaving 10 bases between the germline ends.